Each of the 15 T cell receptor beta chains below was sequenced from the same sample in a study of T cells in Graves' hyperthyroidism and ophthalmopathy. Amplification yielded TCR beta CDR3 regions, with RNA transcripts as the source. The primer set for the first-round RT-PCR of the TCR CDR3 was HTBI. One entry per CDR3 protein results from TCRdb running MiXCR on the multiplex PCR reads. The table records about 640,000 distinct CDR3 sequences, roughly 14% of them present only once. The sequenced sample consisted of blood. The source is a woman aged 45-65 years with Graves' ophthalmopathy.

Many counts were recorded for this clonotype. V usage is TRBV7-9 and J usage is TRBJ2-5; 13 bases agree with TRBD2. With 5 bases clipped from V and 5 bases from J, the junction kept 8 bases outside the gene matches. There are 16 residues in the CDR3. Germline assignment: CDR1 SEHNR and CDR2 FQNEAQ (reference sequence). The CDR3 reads CASSQGTSGIGETQYF. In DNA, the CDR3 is TGTGCCAGCAGCCAAGGGACTAGCGGGATTGGGGAGACCCAGTACTTC.

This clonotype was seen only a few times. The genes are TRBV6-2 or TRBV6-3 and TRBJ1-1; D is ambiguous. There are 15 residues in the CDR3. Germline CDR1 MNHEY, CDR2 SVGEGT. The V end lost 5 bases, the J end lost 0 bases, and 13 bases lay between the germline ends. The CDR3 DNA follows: TGTGCCAGCAGTCCGTCGAGGGCTATGAACACTGAAGCTTTCTTT. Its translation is CASSPSRAMNTEAFF.

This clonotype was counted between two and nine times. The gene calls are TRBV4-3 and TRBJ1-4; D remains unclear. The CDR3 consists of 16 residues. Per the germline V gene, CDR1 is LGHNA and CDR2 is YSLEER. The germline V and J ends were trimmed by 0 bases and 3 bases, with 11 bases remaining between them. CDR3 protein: CASSQDVPSSNEKLFF. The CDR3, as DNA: TGCGCCAGCAGCCAAGATGTCCCGTCCTCTAATGAAAAACTGTTTTTT.

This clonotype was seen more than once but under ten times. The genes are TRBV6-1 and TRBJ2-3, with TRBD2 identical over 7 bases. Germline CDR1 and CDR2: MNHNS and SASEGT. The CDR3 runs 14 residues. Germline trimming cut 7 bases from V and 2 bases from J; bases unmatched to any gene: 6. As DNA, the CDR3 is TGTGCCAGCACACAGCGGGGCCCCACAGATACGCAGTATTTT. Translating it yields CASTQRGPTDTQYF.

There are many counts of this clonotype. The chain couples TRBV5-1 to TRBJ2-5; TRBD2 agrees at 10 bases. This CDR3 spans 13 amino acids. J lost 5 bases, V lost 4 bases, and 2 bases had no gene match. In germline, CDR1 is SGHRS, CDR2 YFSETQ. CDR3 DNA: TGCGCCAGCAGCAGCGGGGGGGGGGAGACCCAGTACTTC. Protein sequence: CASSSGGGETQYF.

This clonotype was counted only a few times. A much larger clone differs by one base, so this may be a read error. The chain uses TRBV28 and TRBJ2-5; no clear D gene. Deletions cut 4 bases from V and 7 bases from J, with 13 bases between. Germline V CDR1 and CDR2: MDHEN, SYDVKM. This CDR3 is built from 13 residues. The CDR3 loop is CASSSSKKGTQYF. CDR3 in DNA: TGTGCCAGCAGTTCCTCTAAAAAAGGGACCCAGTACTTC.

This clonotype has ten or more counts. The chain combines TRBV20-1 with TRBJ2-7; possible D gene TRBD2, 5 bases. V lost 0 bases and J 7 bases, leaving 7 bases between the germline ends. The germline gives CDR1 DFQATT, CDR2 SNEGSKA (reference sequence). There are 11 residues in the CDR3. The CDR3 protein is CSAREDSEQYF. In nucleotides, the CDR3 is TGCAGTGCTAGAGAGGACTCTGAGCAGTACTTC.

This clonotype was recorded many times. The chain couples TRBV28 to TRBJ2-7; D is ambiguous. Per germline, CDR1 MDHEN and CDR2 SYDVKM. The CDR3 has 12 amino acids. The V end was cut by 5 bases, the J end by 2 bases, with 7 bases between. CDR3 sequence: CASSRETYEQYF. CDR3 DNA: TGTGCCAGCAGTCGAGAAACCTACGAGCAGTACTTC.

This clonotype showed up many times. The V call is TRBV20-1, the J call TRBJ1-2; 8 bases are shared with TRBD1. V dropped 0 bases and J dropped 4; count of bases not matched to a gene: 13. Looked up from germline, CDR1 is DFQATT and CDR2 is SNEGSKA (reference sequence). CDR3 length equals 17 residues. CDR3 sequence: CSARDNTGTGLFYGYTF. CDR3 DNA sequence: TGCAGTGCTAGAGATAATACCGGGACAGGCCTGTTCTATGGCTACACCTTC.

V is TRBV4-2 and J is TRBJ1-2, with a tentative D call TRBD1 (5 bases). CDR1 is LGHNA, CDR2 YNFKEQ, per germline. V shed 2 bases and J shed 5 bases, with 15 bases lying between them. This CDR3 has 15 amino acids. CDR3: CASSQPLTDLYGYTF. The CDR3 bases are TGTGCCAGCAGCCAACCCCTGACAGACCTATATGGCTACACCTTC.

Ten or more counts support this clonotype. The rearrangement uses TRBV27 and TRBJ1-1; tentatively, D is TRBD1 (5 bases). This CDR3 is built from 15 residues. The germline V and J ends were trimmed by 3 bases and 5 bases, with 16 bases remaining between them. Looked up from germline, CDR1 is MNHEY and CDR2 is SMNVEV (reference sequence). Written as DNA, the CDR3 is TGTGCCAGCAGTTTTCGAGGGGCGGGGGATACTGAAGCTTTCTTT. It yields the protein CASSFRGAGDTEAFF.

The CDR3 region has the DNA TGTGCCAGCACTCTGCGGGGACTAGCGGGAGGGCCTTACGAGCAGTACTTC. The encoded protein is CASTLRGLAGGPYEQYF. This chain links TRBV12-3 or TRBV12-4 with TRBJ2-7; TRBD2 matches 16 bases. The V and J ends lost 7 bases and 4 bases, in that order; junction bases with no gene match: 10. The CDR3 has 17 residues.

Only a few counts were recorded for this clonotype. The DNA of the CDR3 is TGTGCCAGCTCATCAGGACAGACGAGCTCCTACGAGCAGTACTTC. It codes for CASSSGQTSSYEQYF. The V and J genes are TRBV18 and TRBJ2-7, with D maybe TRBD1 (6 bases). There are 15 residues in the CDR3. The ends were cut back, 5 bases at V and 0 bases at J, with 14 bases in the middle. Germline assignment: CDR1 KGHSH and CDR2 LQKENI.

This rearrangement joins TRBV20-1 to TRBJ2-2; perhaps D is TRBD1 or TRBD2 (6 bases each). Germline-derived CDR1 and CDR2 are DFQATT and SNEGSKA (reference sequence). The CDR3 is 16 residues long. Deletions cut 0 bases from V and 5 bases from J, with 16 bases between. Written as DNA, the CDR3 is TGCAGTGCTAGAGATCTTGGGGGGCGGATGACCGGGGAGCTGTTTTTT. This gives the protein CSARDLGGRMTGELFF.

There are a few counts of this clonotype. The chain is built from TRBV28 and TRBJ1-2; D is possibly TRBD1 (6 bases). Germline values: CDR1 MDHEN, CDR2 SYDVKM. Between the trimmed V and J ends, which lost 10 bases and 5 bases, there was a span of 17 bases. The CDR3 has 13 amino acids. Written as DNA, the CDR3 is TGTGCCACGGCACTGAACAGGGTTTATGGCTACACCTTC. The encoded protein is CATALNRVYGYTF.